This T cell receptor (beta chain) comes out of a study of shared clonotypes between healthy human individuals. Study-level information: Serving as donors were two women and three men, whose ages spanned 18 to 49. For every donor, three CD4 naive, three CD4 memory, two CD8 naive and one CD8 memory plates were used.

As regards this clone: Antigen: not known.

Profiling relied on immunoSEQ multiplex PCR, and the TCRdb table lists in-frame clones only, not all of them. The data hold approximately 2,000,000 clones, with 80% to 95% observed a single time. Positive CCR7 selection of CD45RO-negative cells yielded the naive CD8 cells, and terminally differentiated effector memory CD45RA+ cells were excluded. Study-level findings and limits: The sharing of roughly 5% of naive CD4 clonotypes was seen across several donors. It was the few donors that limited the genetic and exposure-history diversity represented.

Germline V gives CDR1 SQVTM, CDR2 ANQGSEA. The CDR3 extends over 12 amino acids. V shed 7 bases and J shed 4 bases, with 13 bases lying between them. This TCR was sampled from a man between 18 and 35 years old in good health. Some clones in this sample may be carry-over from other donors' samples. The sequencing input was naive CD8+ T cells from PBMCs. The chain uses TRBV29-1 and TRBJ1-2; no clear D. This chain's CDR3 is CSAPEVFYGYTF. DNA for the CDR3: TGCAGCGCCCCGGAGGTTTTCTATGGCTACACCTTC.